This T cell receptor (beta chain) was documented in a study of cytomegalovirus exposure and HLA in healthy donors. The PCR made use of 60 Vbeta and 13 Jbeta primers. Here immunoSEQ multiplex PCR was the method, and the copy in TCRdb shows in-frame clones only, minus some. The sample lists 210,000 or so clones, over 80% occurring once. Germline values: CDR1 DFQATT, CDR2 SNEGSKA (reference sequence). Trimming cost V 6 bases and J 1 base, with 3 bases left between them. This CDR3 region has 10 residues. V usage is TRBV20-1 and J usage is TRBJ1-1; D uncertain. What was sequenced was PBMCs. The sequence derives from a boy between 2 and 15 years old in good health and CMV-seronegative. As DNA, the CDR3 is TGCAGTGCCTCGAACACTGAAGCTTTCTTT. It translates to CSASNTEAFF.